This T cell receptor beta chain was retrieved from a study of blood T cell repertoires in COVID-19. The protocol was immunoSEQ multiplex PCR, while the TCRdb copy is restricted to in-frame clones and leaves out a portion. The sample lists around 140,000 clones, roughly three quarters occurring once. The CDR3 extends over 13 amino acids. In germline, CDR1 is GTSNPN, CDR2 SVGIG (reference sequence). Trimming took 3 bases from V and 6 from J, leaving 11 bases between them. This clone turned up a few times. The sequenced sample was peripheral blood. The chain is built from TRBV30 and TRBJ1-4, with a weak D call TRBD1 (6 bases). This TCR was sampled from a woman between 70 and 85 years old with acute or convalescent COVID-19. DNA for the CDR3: TGTGCCTGGAGCAGGGGCGTAGATGAAAAACTGTTTTTT. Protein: CAWSRGVDEKLFF.